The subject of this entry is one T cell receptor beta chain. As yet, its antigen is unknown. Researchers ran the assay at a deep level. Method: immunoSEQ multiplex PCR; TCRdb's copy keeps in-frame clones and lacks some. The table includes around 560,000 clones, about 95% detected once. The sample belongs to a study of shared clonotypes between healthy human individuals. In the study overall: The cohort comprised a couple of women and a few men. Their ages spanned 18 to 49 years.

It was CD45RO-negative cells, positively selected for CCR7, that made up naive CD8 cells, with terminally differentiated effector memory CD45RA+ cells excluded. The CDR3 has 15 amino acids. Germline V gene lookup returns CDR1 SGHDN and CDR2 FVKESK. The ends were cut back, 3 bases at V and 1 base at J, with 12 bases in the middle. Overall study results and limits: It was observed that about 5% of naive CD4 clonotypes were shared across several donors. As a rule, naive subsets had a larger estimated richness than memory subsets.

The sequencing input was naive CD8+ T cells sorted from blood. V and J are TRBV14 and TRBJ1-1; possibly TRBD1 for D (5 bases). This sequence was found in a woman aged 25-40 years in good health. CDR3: CASSHLTDPNTEAFF. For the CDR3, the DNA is TGTGCCAGCAGCCATCTGACAGACCCGAACACTGAAGCTTTCTTT.